The 27 T cell receptor beta chains in this list originate from one sample, sequenced in a study of Ad26.COV2.S vaccination and SARS-CoV-2 variants. The treatment was: approximately 18 received Ad26.COV2.S at low or high dose, single or two shots; 5 received placebo; per-sample allocation not given. Samples were taken on day 63 after the first vaccine or placebo injection. The protocol was immunoSEQ multiplex PCR, while the TCRdb copy is restricted to in-frame clones and leaves out a portion. The data show fewer than 500,000 clones, 75% to 90% seen once. Sequencing was performed on peripheral blood, taken in a trial of Ad26.COV2.S vaccine versus placebo. These receptors were taken from a person between 18 and 65 years old who received the Ad26.COV2.S COVID-19 vaccine or a placebo.

The gene calls are TRBV28 and TRBJ2-2; TRBD1 might be the D (5 bases). CDR1 MDHEN and CDR2 SYDVKM come from the germline V gene. Trimming took off 9 bases at V and 9 bases at J, with 14 bases between the two ends. This CDR3 has 12 amino acids. This CDR3 reads CASQIGARELFF. The DNA for the CDR3 is TGTGCCAGTCAAATAGGGGCCAGGGAGCTGTTTTTT. Combining the CDR3 with reference TRBV28 and TRBJ2-2 gives the whole variable domain DVKVTQSSRYLVKRTGEKVFLECVQDMDHENMFWYRQDPGLGLRLIYFSYDVKMKEKGDIPEGYSVSREKKERFSLILESASTNQTSMYLCASQIGARELFFGEGSRLTVL.

This clone was seen a single time. The gene calls are TRBV6-5 and TRBJ2-3; D gene unclear. The CDR3 length is 13 residues. The V gene lost 4 bases and the J gene lost 1 base, with 6 bases spanning the gap. CDR1 is MNHEY and CDR2 is SVGAGI in the germline V gene. The chain's CDR3 is CASSWGRTDTQYF. The DNA of the CDR3 is TGTGCCAGCAGTTGGGGTCGCACAGATACGCAGTATTTT.

This rearrangement joins TRBV9 to TRBJ2-3, with 12 bases that match TRBD2. In germline, CDR1 is SGDLS, CDR2 YYNGEE. The CDR3 has 15 amino acids. V lost 0 bases, J lost 9 bases, and 5 bases stayed unmatched. The CDR3 bases are TGTGCCAGCAGCGTAGCTAGCGGGGGGGCAGCGACGCAGTATTTT. Translated: CASSVASGGAATQYF.

The J gene is TRBJ2-3, the V gene TRBV9, with D tentatively TRBD2 (5 bases). Looked up from germline, CDR1 is SGDLS and CDR2 is YYNGEE. The CDR3 is 13 amino acids. V was clipped by 4 bases and J by 4 bases, with 10 bases between them. Here the CDR3 reads CASSPMGADTQYF. CDR3 sequence (DNA): TGTGCCAGCAGCCCAATGGGAGCAGATACGCAGTATTTT.

The chain links TRBV19 to TRBJ1-5; D is possibly TRBD1 (6 bases). CDR3 length: 17 residues. V was shortened by 6 bases and J by 7 bases, with 25 bases between the two germline ends. Germline V gives CDR1 LNHDA, CDR2 SQIVND (reference sequence). This chain's CDR3 is CASSVPAGGAGEQPQHF. CDR3 sequence (DNA): TGTGCCAGTAGCGTACCTGCTGGGGGGGCTGGGGAGCAGCCCCAGCATTTT.

The table lists this clone with a few counts. This chain connects TRBV10-3 to TRBJ2-3; 7 bases are a match to TRBD2. The CDR3 runs 16 residues. V gave up 1 base and J gave up 2 bases; unmatched junction bases: 6. CDR1 is ENHRY and CDR2 is SYGVKD in the germline V gene. CDR3 nucleotide sequence: TGTGCCATCAGTGAGTTTGAGCGGGGCAACACAGATACGCAGTATTTT. This codes for CAISEFERGNTDTQYF.

The chain uses TRBV29-1 and TRBJ2-2; D perhaps matches TRBD2 (6 bases). Per the germline V gene, CDR1 is SQVTM and CDR2 is ANQGSEA. Trimming shortened V by 4 bases and J by 6 bases, and 12 bases separated the two germline ends. CDR3 size: 13 residues. The CDR3 reads CSVAREWSGELFF. The CDR3 nucleotides read TGCAGCGTTGCACGGGAGTGGTCCGGGGAGCTGTTTTTT.

The rearrangement uses TRBV14 and TRBJ2-2; the D is unclear. The V gene lost 1 base and the J gene lost 8 bases, with 11 bases spanning the gap. The germline gives CDR1 SGHDN, CDR2 FVKESK. CDR3 size: 14 residues. CDR3 region: CASSQVYTTGELFF. CDR3 coding DNA: TGTGCCAGCAGCCAAGTGTACACCACAGGGGAGCTGTTTTTT.

This CDR3 is CASSLLGFGTEAFF. DNA for the CDR3: TGTGCCAGCAGTTTACTCGGATTTGGCACTGAAGCTTTCTTT. V is TRBV28 and J is TRBJ1-1; D is unclear. In germline, CDR1 is MDHEN, CDR2 SYDVKM. The CDR3 is 14 amino acids. Trimming removed 2 bases from V and 4 bases from J, with 11 bases in between. Using reference TRBV28 and TRBJ1-1 for the parts outside the CDR3, the full variable domain is DVKVTQSSRYLVKRTGEKVFLECVQDMDHENMFWYRQDPGLGLRLIYFSYDVKMKEKGDIPEGYSVSREKKERFSLILESASTNQTSMYLCASSLLGFGTEAFFGQGTRLTVV.

V gene TRBV27 combines with J gene TRBJ1-1; 10 bases match TRBD1. The CDR3 has 14 residues. Trimming at V came to 2 bases and at J to 5 bases, leaving 2 bases not matched to a gene. CDR1 MNHEY and CDR2 SMNVEV come from the germline V gene (reference sequence). The CDR3 protein is CASSLRTGGTEAFF. In DNA form, the CDR3 reads TGTGCCAGCAGTTTACGGACAGGGGGGACTGAAGCTTTCTTT.

The rearrangement links TRBV12-3 or TRBV12-4 to TRBJ2-5; D not resolved. The CDR3 is 12 residues long. V dropped 5 bases and J dropped 5 bases, with 9 bases sitting between them. The CDR3 nucleotides are TGTGCCAGCAGTATGAGTTCCGAGACCCAGTACTTC. Amino acids: CASSMSSETQYF.

To note about this clone: The sample carries other DNA sequences with the same CDR3. The chain couples TRBV29-1 to TRBJ2-2; tentatively, D is TRBD1 (5 bases). Per germline, CDR1 SQVTM and CDR2 ANQGSEA. Deletions cut 4 bases from V and 4 bases from J, with 7 bases between. CDR3 length: 12 residues. This CDR3 is CSVGQGTGELFF. The CDR3 DNA follows: TGCAGCGTTGGGCAGGGCACCGGGGAGCTGTTTTTT.

The rearrangement uses TRBV6-5 and TRBJ2-5, with 7 bases aligning to TRBD2. This CDR3 has 15 residues. From germline, CDR1 is MNHEY and CDR2 SVGAGI. J gave up 5 bases and V 2 bases, and 8 bases lay outside the gene matches. CDR3 region: CASSYGSGGGETQYF. CDR3 DNA: TGTGCCAGCAGTTACGGGTCGGGAGGCGGGGAGACCCAGTACTTC.

This CDR3 reads CASSHWTGDQPQHF. CDR3 coding DNA: TGCGCCAGCAGCCACTGGACAGGAGATCAGCCCCAGCATTTT. The chain links TRBV4-1 to TRBJ1-5; 7 bases are a match to TRBD1. Trimming cost V 3 bases and J 5 bases; bases outside gene matches: 4. There are 14 residues in the CDR3. The germline gives CDR1 MGHRA, CDR2 YSYEKL.

A note on this clone: The same CDR3 arises from other DNA sequences in this sample as well. This chain links TRBV5-1 with TRBJ1-3; D unclear. Germline CDR1 reads SGHRS; CDR2 reads YFSETQ. The V gene lost 0 bases and the J gene lost 0 bases, with 4 bases spanning the gap. The CDR3 is 14 amino acids. CDR3 sequence (DNA): TGCGCCAGCAGCTTGGACCTCTCTGGAAACACCATATATTTT. This codes for CASSLDLSGNTIYF.

The chain combines TRBV3-1 (or the pseudogene TRBV3-2) with TRBJ2-1; D might be TRBD1 or TRBD2, each matching 5 bases. Trimming pared 4 bases from V and 0 bases from J, leaving 10 bases between. Germline V gene data show CDR1 as LGHDT and CDR2 as YNNKEL (reference sequence). The CDR3 covers 15 residues. The CDR3: CASSLVGVSYNEQFF. The CDR3 region has the DNA TGTGCCAGCAGCCTCGTGGGGGTCTCCTACAATGAGCAGTTCTTC.

The chain joins TRBV11-3 to TRBJ1-1, with D possibly being TRBD1 (5 bases). Germline values: CDR1 SGHNT, CDR2 YENEEA. The CDR3 length is 18 residues. The ends were cut back, 6 bases at V and 0 bases at J, with 23 bases in the middle. The CDR3 bases are TGTGCCAGCAGTGACGACCGGGACGCCGGATGCATGAACACTGAAGCTTTCTTT. Its translation: CASSDDRDAGCMNTEAFF.

CDR3: CASSQGGYNEKLFF. CDR3 sequence (DNA): TGTGCCAGCAGTCAGGGGGGATATAATGAAAAACTGTTTTTT. The chain combines TRBV2 with TRBJ1-4, with TRBD1 matching 7 bases. The trim removed 5 bases at V and 4 bases at J, leaving 4 bases unmatched. Germline V gene lookup returns CDR1 SNHLY and CDR2 FYNNEI. The CDR3 length is 14 residues. The variable domain in full, with the rest retrieved from reference TRBV2 and TRBJ1-4, is EPEVTQTPSHQVTQMGQEVILRCVPISNHLYFYWYRQILGQKVEFLVSFYNNEISEKSEIFDDQFSVERPDGSNFTLKIRSTKLEDSAMYFCASSQGGYNEKLFFGSGTQLSVL.

This clone was observed a handful of times. The chain links TRBV2 to TRBJ1-6; D is uncertain. The CDR3 extends over 14 amino acids. V lost 3 bases and J 8 bases, leaving 11 bases between the germline ends. CDR1 and CDR2 from the germline V gene are SNHLY and FYNNEI. The CDR3: CASSDRGRDSPLHF. The CDR3 DNA reads as TGTGCCAGCAGTGACCGAGGGCGGGATTCACCCCTCCACTTT.

The chain joins TRBV7-2 to TRBJ1-3; the D is unclear. In germline, CDR1 is SGHTA, CDR2 FQGNSA. The CDR3 totals 15 residues. V was clipped by 1 base and J by 0 bases, with 7 bases between them. The CDR3 region has the DNA TGTGCCAGCAGCTTAGAAGGAAACTCTGGAAACACCATATATTTT. This encodes CASSLEGNSGNTIYF.

The rearrangement links TRBV6-4 to TRBJ1-2; maybe TRBD1 (6 bases). The germline gives CDR1 MRHNA, CDR2 SNTAGT. This CDR3 is built from 13 residues. Trimming stripped 9 bases from V and 8 bases from J, with 19 bases between. CDR3 amino acids: CASKGHRVGGYTF. Here the CDR3 DNA reads TGTGCCAGTAAAGGGCACAGGGTAGGAGGCTACACCTTC.

Points on this clone: Other DNA variants within this sample encode the same CDR3. The chain has TRBV4-3 and TRBJ1-1; weak D call: TRBD1 (5 bases). Germline V CDR1 and CDR2: LGHNA, YSLEER. With 3 bases removed from V and 1 base from J, the gap between germline ends came to 6 bases. CDR3 length: 13 residues. The CDR3: CASSQGRNTEAFF. The CDR3 coding sequence is TGCGCCAGCAGCCAGGGGCGGAACACTGAAGCTTTCTTT.

The chain has TRBV2 and TRBJ2-7; 7 bases agree with TRBD2. CDR3 length: 15 residues. Germline lookup yields CDR1 SNHLY and CDR2 FYNNEI. The ends lost 3 bases at V and 8 bases at J; junction bases unmatched: 13. The CDR3 sequence is CASSDLSFGGTKQYV. The CDR3 nucleotides are TGTGCCAGCAGTGATCTTTCGTTCGGGGGGACCAAGCAGTACGTC.

J is TRBJ1-4 and V is TRBV2, with D tentatively TRBD1 (5 bases). The CDR3 contains 17 residues. V was shortened by 2 bases and J by 2 bases, with 15 bases between the two germline ends. Germline CDR1 reads SNHLY; CDR2 reads FYNNEI. This CDR3 is CASSERGGERTNEKLFF. Here the CDR3 DNA reads TGTGCCAGCAGTGAACGTGGGGGGGAAAGGACTAATGAAAAACTGTTTTTT.

V usage is TRBV18 and J usage is TRBJ2-1; D is ambiguous. CDR1 KGHSH and CDR2 LQKENI come from the germline V gene. Trimming took off 3 bases at V and 5 bases at J, with 11 bases between the two ends. The CDR3 has 14 residues. This chain's CDR3 is CASSPRTSNNEQFF. CDR3 coding DNA: TGTGCCAGCTCACCGAGGACCAGCAACAATGAGCAGTTCTTC.

The genes are TRBV6-6 and TRBJ2-7, with unresolved D. V was shortened by 0 bases and J by 4 bases, with 10 bases between the two germline ends. CDR3 length: 14 residues. The V gene's germline CDR1 is MNHNY and CDR2 SVGAGI (reference sequence). CDR3 protein: CASSYSKVGYEQYF. DNA for the CDR3: TGTGCCAGCAGTTACTCGAAGGTCGGGTACGAGCAGTACTTC.

The chain couples TRBV2 to TRBJ2-2; D is uncertain. Per germline, CDR1 SNHLY and CDR2 FYNNEI. V dropped 7 bases and J dropped 4 bases, with 4 bases sitting between them. This CDR3 region has 11 residues. The CDR3 loop is CASKSTGELFF. The CDR3 region has the DNA TGTGCCAGCAAGAGCACCGGGGAGCTGTTTTTT.